This T cell receptor (beta chain) was sequenced for a study of T cells in Graves' hyperthyroidism and ophthalmopathy. For the study at large: Initial diagnosis, before any treatment, was when peripheral blood was collected.

RNA transcripts gave rise to amplified TCR beta CDR3 regions. Initially, a first-round RT-PCR of the TCR CDR3 employed the HTBI primer set. TCRdb re-analysed the multiplex PCR reads in MiXCR, keeping a single row per CDR3 protein. The data hold fewer than 900,000 distinct CDR3 sequences, with less than 20% observed a single time. In this sample, this clonotype turned up many times. Its antigen is as yet unknown. Findings of the study overall: The model predicted ophthalmopathy a median roughly six months before onset. Most clonotypes expanded in the thyroid (above 0.001) were also present in blood.

Specimen: blood. This receptor was identified in a man aged 18 to 29 with Graves' hyperthyroidism.

The CDR3 loop is CASAPFSGPYNEQFF. The CDR3 coding sequence is TGTGCCAGCGCACCCTTTAGCGGGCCCTACAATGAGCAGTTCTTC. V is TRBV6-1 and J is TRBJ2-1; 7 bases fit TRBD2. The V gene's germline CDR1 is MNHNS and CDR2 SASEGT. This CDR3 is 15 amino acids long. With 8 bases clipped from V and 2 bases from J, the junction kept 9 bases outside the gene matches.